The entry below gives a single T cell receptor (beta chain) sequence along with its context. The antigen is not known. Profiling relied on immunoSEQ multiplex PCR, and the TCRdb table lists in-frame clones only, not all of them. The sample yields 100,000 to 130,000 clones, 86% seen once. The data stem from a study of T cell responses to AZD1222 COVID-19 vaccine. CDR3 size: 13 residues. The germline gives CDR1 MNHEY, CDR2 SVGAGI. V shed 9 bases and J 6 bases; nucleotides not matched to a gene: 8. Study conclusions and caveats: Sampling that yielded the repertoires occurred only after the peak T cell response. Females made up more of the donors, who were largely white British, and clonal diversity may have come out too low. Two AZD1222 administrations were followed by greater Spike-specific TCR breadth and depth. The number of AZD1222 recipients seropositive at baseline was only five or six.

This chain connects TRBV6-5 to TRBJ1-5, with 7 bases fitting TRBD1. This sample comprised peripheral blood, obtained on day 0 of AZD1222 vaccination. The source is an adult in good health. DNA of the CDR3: TGTGCCAGTCATCAGGGGGATATTCAGCCCCAGCATTTT. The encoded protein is CASHQGDIQPQHF.